This T cell receptor beta chain was recorded in a study of T cell repertoires in cytomegalovirus infection. The study's findings and limits: Within the response measured ex vivo, HLA-C-restricted CMV-specific TCR beta clonotypes were dominant.

Germline lookup yields CDR1 SGHDT and CDR2 YYEEEE. The CDR3 has 15 residues. Trimming took 4 bases from V and 3 from J; bases not matched to a gene: 9. This clonotype has more than one count but fewer than ten. Antigen: not known. TCRdb passed the reads through MiXCR, listing each CDR3 protein once. The sample contains 400,000 to 550,000 distinct CDR3 sequences, roughly 12% of which appear only once. The receptor was derived from a human donor in good health (CMV status not recorded). Some clones in this sample may be carry-over from other donors' samples. Sequencing was performed on PBMCs. The rearrangement joins TRBV5-6 to TRBJ2-7; 8 nucleotides align to TRBD1. This CDR3 is CASSLSDRDYYEQYF. In nucleotides, the CDR3 is TGTGCCAGCAGCCTATCGGACAGGGATTACTACGAGCAGTACTTC.